This T cell receptor beta chain came from a study of T cell repertoires in cytomegalovirus infection. Study-wide points: Individuals carrying CMV plus the relevant HLA were identified by cumulative frequency of public TCR beta families. Clonotypes of TCR beta that were HLA-C-restricted and CMV-specific dominated the ex vivo response.

This CDR3 contains 15 residues. CDR1 and CDR2 from the germline V gene are MDHEN and SYDVKM. Trimming stripped 2 bases from V and 0 bases from J, with 11 bases between. This clonotype was observed a few times. Its target is not known. TCRdb reprocessed the reads via MiXCR and lists one record per CDR3 protein. The table shows 700,000 to 850,000 distinct CDR3 sequences, with roughly 33% occurring only once. The sequence was obtained from a human donor in good health (CMV status not recorded). Some clones in this sample may be carry-over from other donors' samples. The source was cultured CD8+ T cells from PBMCs, collected from culture after CMV antigen stimulation. V and J are TRBV28 and TRBJ2-7; weak D call: TRBD1 (6 bases). DNA for the CDR3: TGTGCCAGCAGTTTAGCAGGGGACCACTCCTACGAGCAGTACGTC. Its translation: CASSLAGDHSYEQYV.